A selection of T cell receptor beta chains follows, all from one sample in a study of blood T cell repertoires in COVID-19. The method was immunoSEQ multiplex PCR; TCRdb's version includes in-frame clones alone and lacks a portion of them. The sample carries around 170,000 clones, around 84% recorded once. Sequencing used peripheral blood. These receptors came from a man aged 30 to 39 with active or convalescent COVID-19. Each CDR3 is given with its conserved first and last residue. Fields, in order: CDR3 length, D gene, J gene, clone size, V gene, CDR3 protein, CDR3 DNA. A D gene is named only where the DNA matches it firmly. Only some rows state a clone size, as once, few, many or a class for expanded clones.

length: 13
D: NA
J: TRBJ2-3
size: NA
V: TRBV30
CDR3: CAWRGRSTDTQYF
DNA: TGTGCCTGGAGGGGGAGAAGCACAGATACGCAGTATTTT

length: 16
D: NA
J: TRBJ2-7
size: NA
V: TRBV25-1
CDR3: CASSVSGGREIYEQYF
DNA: TGTGCCAGCAGTGTTAGCGGTGGGAGAGAGATCTACGAGCAGTACTTC

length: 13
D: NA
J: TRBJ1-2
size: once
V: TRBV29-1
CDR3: CSVPQGSNYGYTF
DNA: TGCAGCGTTCCTCAGGGGTCTAACTATGGCTACACCTTC

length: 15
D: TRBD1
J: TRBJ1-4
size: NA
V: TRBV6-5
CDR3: CASSYLGQPNEKLFF
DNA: TGTGCCAGCAGTTACTTGGGACAGCCTAATGAAAAACTGTTTTTT

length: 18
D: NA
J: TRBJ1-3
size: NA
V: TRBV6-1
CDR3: CASSETQGGNPSGNTIYF
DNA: TGTGCCAGCAGTGAAACGCAGGGAGGGAATCCCTCTGGAAACACCATATATTTT

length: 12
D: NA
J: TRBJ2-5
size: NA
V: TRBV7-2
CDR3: CASTWAGETQYF
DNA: TGTGCCAGCACTTGGGCAGGGGAGACCCAGTACTTC

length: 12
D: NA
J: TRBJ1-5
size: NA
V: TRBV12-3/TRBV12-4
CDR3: CASSSGNQPQHF
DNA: TGTGCCAGCAGTTCAGGGAATCAGCCCCAGCATTTT

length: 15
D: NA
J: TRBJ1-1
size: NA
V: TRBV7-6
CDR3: CASSLGGEVNTEAFF
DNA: TGTGCCAGCAGCCTCGGCGGGGAGGTGAACACTGAAGCTTTCTTT

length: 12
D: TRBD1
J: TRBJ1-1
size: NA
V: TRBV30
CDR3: CAWSGDRGLAFF
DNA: TGTGCCTGGAGTGGAGACAGGGGATTGGCTTTCTTT

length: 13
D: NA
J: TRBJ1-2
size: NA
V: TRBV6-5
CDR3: CASHRQDNYGYTF
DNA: TGTGCCAGCCACAGGCAAGATAACTATGGCTACACCTTC

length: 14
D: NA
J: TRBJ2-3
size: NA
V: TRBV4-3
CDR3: CASSQGWGTDTQYF
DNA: TGCGCCAGCAGCCAGGGCTGGGGCACAGATACGCAGTATTTT

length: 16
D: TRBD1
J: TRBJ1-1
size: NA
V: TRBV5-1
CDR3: CASSKPQYRGRTEAFF
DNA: TGCGCCAGCAGCAAACCTCAATACAGGGGACGCACTGAAGCTTTCTTT

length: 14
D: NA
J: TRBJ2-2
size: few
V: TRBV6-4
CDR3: CASSDSGTAGELFF
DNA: TGTGCCAGCAGTGACTCAGGAACAGCCGGGGAGCTGTTTTTT

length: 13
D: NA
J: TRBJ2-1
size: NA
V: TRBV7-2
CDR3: CASSLDRGREQFF
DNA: TGTGCCAGCAGCTTAGACAGAGGGCGTGAGCAGTTCTTC

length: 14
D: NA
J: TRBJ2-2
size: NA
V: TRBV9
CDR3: CASSELSNTGELFF
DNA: TGTGCCAGCAGCGAGCTGTCGAACACCGGGGAGCTGTTTTTT

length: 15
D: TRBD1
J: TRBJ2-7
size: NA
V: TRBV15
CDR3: CATRSTGVNRGEQYF
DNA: TGTGCCACCAGGTCGACAGGGGTGAACCGGGGCGAGCAGTACTTC

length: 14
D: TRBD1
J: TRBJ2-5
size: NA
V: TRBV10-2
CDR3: CASGRGQGKETQYF
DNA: TGCGCCAGCGGGCGCGGACAGGGAAAAGAGACCCAGTACTTC

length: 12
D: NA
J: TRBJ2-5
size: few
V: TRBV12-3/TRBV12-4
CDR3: CASSLTRETQYF
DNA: TGTGCCAGCAGTTTAACGCGAGAGACCCAGTACTTC

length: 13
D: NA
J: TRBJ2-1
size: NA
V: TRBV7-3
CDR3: CASSLGQINEQFF
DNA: TGTGCCAGCAGCTTAGGGCAGATCAATGAGCAGTTCTTC

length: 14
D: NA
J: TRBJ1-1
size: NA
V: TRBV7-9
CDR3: CASSPLGVPGEAFF
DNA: TGTGCCAGCAGCCCCCTAGGCGTTCCGGGTGAAGCTTTCTTT

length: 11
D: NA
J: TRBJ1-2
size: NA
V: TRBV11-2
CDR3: CASTLWEGYTF
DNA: TGTGCCAGCACCCTATGGGAGGGCTACACCTTC

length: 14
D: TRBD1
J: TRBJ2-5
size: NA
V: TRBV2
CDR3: CASLPDRGQETQYF
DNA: TGTGCCAGCCTTCCTGACAGGGGGCAAGAGACCCAGTACTTC

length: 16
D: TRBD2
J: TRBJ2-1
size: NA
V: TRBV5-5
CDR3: CASSQEGLAGLNEQFF
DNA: TGTGCCAGCAGTCAGGAAGGACTAGCGGGACTTAATGAGCAGTTCTTC

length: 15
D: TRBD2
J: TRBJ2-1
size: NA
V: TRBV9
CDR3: CASSVGTSGNNEQFF
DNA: TGTGCCAGCAGCGTAGGGACTAGCGGAAACAATGAGCAGTTCTTC

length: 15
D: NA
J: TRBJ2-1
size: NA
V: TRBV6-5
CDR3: CASSNDRVSYNEQFF
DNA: TGTGCCAGCAGTAACGACCGGGTCTCCTACAATGAGCAGTTCTTC